Sequencing of this TCR beta chain was carried out in a study of blood T cells in healthy people across ages. The study's findings and limits: There was a strong correlation between TCR beta diversity and naive T cell percentage.

On this clonotype itself: What it binds is unknown.

A second PCR, run for roughly 7 to 11 cycles, used a sample-barcoded 5' primer plus a J-beta primer mix. TCRdb re-derived calls from the 5' RACE reads in MiXCR, one entry per CDR3 protein. The table lists around 1,500,000 distinct CDR3 sequences, roughly 45% of them singletons. Trimming at V came to 8 bases and at J to 2 bases, leaving 7 bases not matched to a gene. This CDR3 contains 14 residues. Germline-derived CDR1 and CDR2 are MNHEY and SVGAGI. The TCR comes from a woman aged 18 to 35 in good health. The V gene is TRBV6-5, the J gene TRBJ2-3, with 7 positions matching TRBD1. Sequenced: blood. The CDR3 loop reads CASGQGEHTDTQYF. The CDR3 coding sequence is TGTGCCAGCGGGCAGGGGGAACACACAGATACGCAGTATTTT.